One sample yielded the 32 T cell receptor beta chains listed below, sequenced in a study of blood T cells in healthy people across ages (dated by TCRdb to between 2015 and 2016). Libraries were built with 5' RACE. These reads were obtained on an Illumina HiSeq 2500. A second PCR of roughly 7 to 11 cycles was run with a J-beta primer mix and a sample-barcoded 5' primer. In-frame beta chains were kept once TCRdb had trimmed the public reads at Q25 with fastp and called clones with MiXCR. Each entry merges the rows of one CDR3 protein and shows their most common DNA and genes. In all, the sample holds fewer than 800,000 distinct CDR3 sequences, and roughly 25% of those were seen once. More than 8% of the sample is held by the ten biggest clonotypes. The same specimen was also included in a second study, on T cells of mothers and their children.

Material: blood. The origin of the receptors is a boy under 18 in good health.

Notes on this clonotype: At one of its ends the junction is not consistent with the germline gene, which may arise from a read error. The CDR3 reads CASSPWTGRTLEQNF. The CDR3 DNA reads as TGTGCCAGCAGCCCCTGGACAGGGCGAACACTCGAGCAGAACTTC. The V and J genes are TRBV7-9 and TRBJ2-7; 8 bases fit TRBD1. Per the germline V gene, CDR1 is SEHNR and CDR2 is FQNEAQ (reference sequence). The CDR3 spans 15 residues.

On this clonotype itself: At one of its ends the junction is not consistent with the germline gene, which may arise from a read error. The rearrangement links TRBV11-2 to TRBJ2-5; 12 nucleotides line up with TRBD2. There are 18 residues in the CDR3. Germline CDR1 is SGHAT and CDR2 is FQNNGV. CDR3 in DNA: TGTGCCAGCAGCGTAGAAAGAGGGACTAGCGGGCCTCAAGAGACCCAGTACTTC. Translation gives CASSVERGTSGPQETQYF.

The genes are TRBV5-1 and TRBJ1-1; 8 nucleotides match TRBD1. The V gene's germline CDR1 is SGHRS and CDR2 YFSETQ. The CDR3 length is 14 residues. V trimming: 4 bases; J trimming: 6 bases; junction bases outside the gene matches: 8. The CDR3 DNA follows: TGCGCCAGCAGCGTGCACAGGGGGTTAGCTGAAGCTTTCTTT. Translated, it gives CASSVHRGLAEAFF.

The table lists this clonotype with a few counts. The chain uses TRBV6-2 or TRBV6-3 and TRBJ2-5; a weak D match, TRBD2 (5 bases). Trimming removed 6 bases at V and 4 bases at J, with 15 bases between. Per the germline V gene, CDR1 is MNHEY and CDR2 is SVGEGT. CDR3 length: 14 amino acids. CDR3 in DNA: TGTGCCAGCAGACTACTAGGAGCTCGAGAGACCCAGTACTTC. Translation gives CASRLLGARETQYF.

The V and J genes are TRBV7-9 and TRBJ2-5, with D perhaps given as TRBD1 or TRBD2 (7 bases each). V was shortened by 5 bases and J by 3 bases, with 19 bases between the two germline ends. The CDR3 runs 16 residues. Per the germline V gene, CDR1 is SEHNR and CDR2 is FQNEAQ (reference sequence). This CDR3 reads CASSPRGGGNEETQYF. CDR3 in DNA: TGTGCCAGCAGCCCCAGGGGGGGAGGAAACGAAGAGACCCAGTACTTC.

The rearrangement uses TRBV5-1 and TRBJ1-3; D gene ambiguous. Germline-derived CDR1 and CDR2 are SGHRS and YFSETQ. The CDR3 runs 16 residues. V lost 8 bases, J lost 0 bases, and 18 bases lay in between. The CDR3 spells CASSPASGSSGNTIYF. Here the CDR3 DNA reads TGCGCCAGTAGCCCGGCCTCCGGGAGCTCTGGAAACACCATATATTTT.

J is TRBJ2-4 and V is TRBV5-1; D might be TRBD1 (6 bases). V was clipped by 2 bases and J by 0 bases, with 9 bases between them. This CDR3 comprises 15 residues. Germline CDR1 SGHRS, CDR2 YFSETQ. CDR3 protein: CASSFGQLAKNIQYF. The CDR3 nucleotides read TGCGCCAGCAGCTTCGGACAGCTAGCCAAAAACATTCAGTACTTC.

The V gene is TRBV4-1, the J gene TRBJ2-5; 9 positions match TRBD1. Judging by the DNA end, TRBJ2-1 fits better; the J call may be wrong. Looked up from germline, CDR1 is MGHRA and CDR2 is YSYEKL. The CDR3 is 15 amino acids. The CDR3 DNA follows: TGCGCCAGCAGCCAAGGAAGACAGGGGGAGCATGAGCAGTTCTTC. It is translated as CASSQGRQGEHEQFF.

This clonotype has just a few counts. The chain combines TRBV7-2 with TRBJ2-7; TRBD1 might be the D (6 bases). CDR1 SGHTA and CDR2 FQGNSA come from the germline V gene. V lost 4 bases to trimming and J lost 2 bases, with 12 bases between them. This CDR3 has 14 amino acids. In DNA, the CDR3 is TGTGCCAGCAGCTCGGACAGAGATACCTACGAGCAGTACTTC. It is translated as CASSSDRDTYEQYF.

This clonotype came up a few times. The V gene is TRBV20-1, the J gene TRBJ1-2, with 9 bases matching TRBD1. CDR3 length equals 15 residues. V lost 0 bases to trimming and J lost 5 bases; unmatched junction nucleotides: 7. Germline CDR1 DFQATT, CDR2 SNEGSKA (reference sequence). The DNA for the CDR3 is TGCAGTGCTAGAGATGGGGGACAGGGTGTTTATGGCTACACCTTC. This gives the protein CSARDGGQGVYGYTF.

The chain carries TRBV4-1 and TRBJ2-5; 8 nucleotides match TRBD2. The DNA end is a closer match to TRBJ2-7, so the J assignment may be wrong. Germline V CDR1 and CDR2: MGHRA, YSYEKL. The CDR3 has 14 amino acids. The CDR3 here is CASSQVAGSYEQYF. CDR3 DNA: TGCGCCAGCAGCCAAGTAGCGGGATCCTACGAGCAGTACTTC.

The sample holds a few counts of this clonotype. V usage is TRBV28 and J usage is TRBJ2-2; TRBD2 aligns across 13 bases. Germline V CDR1 and CDR2: MDHEN, SYDVKM. V lost 4 bases to trimming and J lost 0 bases; unmatched junction nucleotides: 8. The CDR3 sequence is 19 residues long. CDR3 protein: CASSSQLAGGSANTGELFF. The DNA of the CDR3 is TGTGCCAGCAGTTCACAACTAGCGGGAGGGTCCGCGAACACCGGGGAGCTGTTTTTT.

A remark on this clonotype: The junction departs from germline at one end; a sequencing error may be responsible. The rearrangement joins TRBV5-1 to TRBJ2-7, with 13 bases aligning to TRBD2. The CDR3 runs 15 residues. Germline CDR1 is SGHRS and CDR2 is YFSETQ. In nucleotides, the CDR3 is TGCGCCAGCAGCCCCACTAGCGGGAGGGCCGACGAGCAATACTTC. This translates into CASSPTSGRADEQYF.

This clonotype turned up a few times. V gene TRBV3-1 combines with J gene TRBJ2-2; 10 positions agree with TRBD2. In germline, CDR1 is LGHDT, CDR2 YNNKEL (reference sequence). With 4 bases clipped from V and 5 bases from J, the junction kept 4 bases outside the gene matches. The CDR3 length is 15 residues. The CDR3 nucleotides read TGTGCCAGCAGCCTGGCACTAGCGGGAACCGGGGAGCTGTTTTTT. Translation: CASSLALAGTGELFF.

The chain uses TRBV24-1 and TRBJ2-7; D uncertain. Trimming left V 0 bases short and J 2 bases short, with 7 bases between. Germline loops: CDR1 KGHDR, CDR2 SFDVKD. This CDR3 spans 14 amino acids. The CDR3 DNA reads as TGTGCCACCAGTGATTTGGGGCGGACCTACGAGCAGTACTTC. Its translation: CATSDLGRTYEQYF.

This clonotype turned up a few times. The genes are TRBV5-8 and TRBJ1-5; the D is unclear. V was shortened by 6 bases and J by 5 bases, with 9 bases between the two germline ends. The germline V gene has CDR1 SGHTS and CDR2 YDEGEE. The CDR3 is made up of 12 amino acids. CDR3 residues: CASTVDYQPQHF. DNA of the CDR3: TGTGCCAGCACAGTGGACTATCAGCCCCAGCATTTT.

The chain couples TRBV5-1 to TRBJ1-4; perhaps TRBD1 as D (5 bases). CDR1 is SGHRS, CDR2 YFSETQ, per germline. This CDR3 has 15 residues. The V end was cut by 1 base, the J end by 3 bases, with 10 bases between. The CDR3 region is CASSLSGTPNEKLFF. The CDR3 region has the DNA TGCGCCAGCAGCTTGTCAGGGACCCCTAATGAAAAACTGTTTTTT. Together with reference TRBV5-1 and TRBJ1-4, the CDR3 gives the full variable domain: KAGVTQTPRYLIKTRGQQVTLSCSPISGHRSVSWYQQTPGQGLQFLFEYFSETQRNKGNFPGRFSGRQFSNSRSEMNVSTLELGDSALYLCASSLSGTPNEKLFFGSGTQLSVL.

The chain recombines TRBV6-2 or TRBV6-3 with TRBJ2-6; possibly TRBD1 for D (5 bases). Germline assignment: CDR1 MNHEY and CDR2 SVGEGT. This CDR3 spans 16 amino acids. The V end was cut by 0 bases, the J end by 2 bases, with 8 bases between. The CDR3 DNA reads TGTGCCAGCAGTTACTCTGCCAGGGCTGGGGCCAACGTCCTGACTTTC. Amino acids: CASSYSARAGANVLTF.

The chain links TRBV4-3 to TRBJ1-1; D not resolved. Trimming took 0 bases from V and 0 from J, leaving 14 bases between them. CDR3 length equals 17 residues. The germline gives CDR1 LGHNA, CDR2 YSLEER. CDR3: CASSQDLAETMNTEAFF. The CDR3 nucleotides read TGCGCCAGCAGCCAAGATCTGGCAGAAACCATGAACACTGAAGCTTTCTTT.

The genes are TRBV11-1 and TRBJ1-3; D is ambiguous. V dropped 7 bases and J dropped 4 bases, with 17 bases sitting between them. Germline loops: CDR1 SGHAT, CDR2 FQDESV (reference sequence). The CDR3 is made up of 15 amino acids. The CDR3 nucleotides read TGTGCCAGCACTCGACTGGTGGGCGAAGGAAACACCATATATTTT. It is translated as CASTRLVGEGNTIYF.

In this sample, this clonotype turned up a few times. V and J are TRBV29-1 and TRBJ2-1; D may be TRBD2 (5 bases). The germline CDR1 and CDR2 sequences are SQVTM and ANQGSEA. The CDR3 loop spans 13 amino acids. The V gene lost 3 bases and the J gene lost 0 bases, with 6 bases spanning the gap. CDR3 amino acids: CSVDEGSYNEQFF. DNA for the CDR3: TGCAGCGTTGACGAGGGCTCCTACAATGAGCAGTTCTTC.

This sequence joins TRBV7-8 and TRBJ2-6, with a tentative D call TRBD1 (5 bases). The germline CDR1 and CDR2 sequences are SGHVS and FQNEAQ. The CDR3 is made up of 15 amino acids. The V end lost 5 bases, the J end lost 0 bases, and 8 bases lay between the germline ends. CDR3 sequence reads: CASSAGASGANVLTF. The CDR3 coding sequence is TGTGCCAGCAGCGCTGGGGCCTCTGGGGCCAACGTCCTGACTTTC.

The V call is TRBV7-2, the J call TRBJ2-7; 9 positions match TRBD2. The CDR3 loop spans 18 amino acids. The V gene end was trimmed by 5 bases and the J gene end by 3 bases; junction bases not matched to a gene: 17. In germline, CDR1 is SGHTA, CDR2 FQGNSA. DNA for the CDR3: TGTGCCAGCAGCCCACCGGAGCTAGCGGGGTATACTCTCTACGAGCAGTACTTC. It specifies CASSPPELAGYTLYEQYF.

A few counts support this clonotype. DNA for the CDR3: TGCAGTGCTCCAGGGGACCCTATTGGGGGCTACACCTTC. This codes for CSAPGDPIGGYTF. The genes are TRBV20-1 and TRBJ1-2; D is perhaps TRBD1 (6 bases). The CDR3 extends over 13 amino acids. Trimming removed 5 bases from V and 8 bases from J, with 18 bases in between. From germline, CDR1 is DFQATT and CDR2 SNEGSKA (reference sequence).

The chain employs TRBV12-5 and TRBJ2-7; D ambiguous. This CDR3 region has 13 residues. V shed 4 bases and J shed 7 bases, with 14 bases lying between them. CDR1 is LGHNT and CDR2 is FRNRAP in the germline V gene. The CDR3 region is CASGSFAPYEQYF. The CDR3 nucleotides read TGTGCTAGTGGTTCCTTCGCGCCGTATGAGCAGTACTTC.

The chain has TRBV4-1 and TRBJ2-5, with 9 bases matching TRBD2. The end of the DNA fits TRBJ2-1 better, so the J call may be wrong. Germline values: CDR1 MGHRA, CDR2 YSYEKL. The CDR3 runs 17 residues. CDR3 sequence: CASSQDPAGGLYNEQFF. Here the CDR3 DNA reads TGCGCCAGCAGCCAAGATCCAGCGGGGGGATTGTATAATGAGCAGTTCTTC.

This clonotype occurred a few times. The chain employs TRBV29-1 and TRBJ1-1; D is ambiguous. The CDR3 spans 13 residues. From germline, CDR1 is SQVTM and CDR2 ANQGSEA. Trimming removed 2 bases at V and 2 bases at J, with 9 bases between. This chain's CDR3 is CSVELRLNTEAFF. The DNA of the CDR3 is TGCAGCGTTGAACTACGATTAAACACTGAAGCTTTCTTT.

The J gene is TRBJ2-3, the V gene TRBV4-3; D perhaps matches TRBD2 (6 bases). CDR3 length: 14 amino acids. Germline loops: CDR1 LGHNA, CDR2 YSLEER. The V and J ends lost 3 bases and 2 bases respectively, with 9 bases between them. The CDR3 reads CASSQEGYTDTQYF. The CDR3 DNA follows: TGCGCCAGCAGCCAGGAGGGGTACACAGATACGCAGTATTTT.

The chain recombines TRBV7-9 with TRBJ2-6; 7 bases are shared with TRBD1. The V and J ends lost 5 bases and 0 bases, in that order; junction bases with no gene match: 7. The CDR3 runs 17 residues. Germline CDR1 and CDR2: SEHNR and FQNEAQ (reference sequence). CDR3 residues: CASSAPGTASGANVLTF. The CDR3 coding sequence is TGTGCCAGCAGCGCGCCCGGGACAGCCTCTGGGGCCAACGTCCTGACTTTC.

The rearrangement uses TRBV7-9 and TRBJ1-2; 8 positions match TRBD1. The germline V gene has CDR1 SEHNR and CDR2 FQNEAQ (reference sequence). With V trimmed by 5 bases and J by 7 bases, 15 bases remained unmatched. The length of the CDR3 is 16 residues. For the CDR3, the DNA is TGTGCCAGCAGCCCATCCCGACAGGGGAAAGGCGTTGGCTACACCTTC. It is translated as CASSPSRQGKGVGYTF. Filled out from reference TRBV7-9 and TRBJ1-2, the complete variable domain reads DTGVSQNPRHKITKRGQNVTFRCDPISEHNRLYWYRQTLGQGPEFLTYFQNEAQLEKSRLLSDRFSAERPKGSFSTLEIQRTEQGDSAMYLCASSPSRQGKGVGYTFGSGTRLTVV.

This clonotype showed up just a few times. This sequence joins TRBV9 and TRBJ2-7, with 9 bases matching TRBD2. The CDR3 consists of 14 residues. V lost 4 bases and J lost 2; bases outside the gene matches: 4. Germline values: CDR1 SGDLS, CDR2 YYNGEE. Here the CDR3 reads CASSRTSATYEQYF. DNA for the CDR3: TGTGCCAGCAGCAGGACTAGCGCTACCTACGAGCAGTACTTC.

This clonotype was found a few times. One end of the junction varies from germline; a read error may be responsible. J is TRBJ2-7 and V is TRBV5-1, with 7 positions matching TRBD1. Germline V gene sequence: CDR1 SGHRS, CDR2 YFSETQ. CDR3 size: 13 residues. The CDR3 reads CASSLTGEDIEGF. The CDR3 DNA reads as TGCGCCAGCAGCTTGACAGGGGAAGACATCGAAGGCTTC.